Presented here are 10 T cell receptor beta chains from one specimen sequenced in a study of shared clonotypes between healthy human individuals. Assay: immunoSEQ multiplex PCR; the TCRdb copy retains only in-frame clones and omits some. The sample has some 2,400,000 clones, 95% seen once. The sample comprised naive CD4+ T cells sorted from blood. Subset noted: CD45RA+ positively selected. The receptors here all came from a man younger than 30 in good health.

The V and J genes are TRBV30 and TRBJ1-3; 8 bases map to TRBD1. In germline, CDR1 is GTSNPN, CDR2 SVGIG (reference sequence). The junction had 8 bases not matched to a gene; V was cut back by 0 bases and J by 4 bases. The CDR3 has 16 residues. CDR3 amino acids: CAWSVVAGGQGNTIYF. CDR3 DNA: TGTGCCTGGAGTGTTGTCGCAGGGGGCCAGGGAAACACCATATATTTT.

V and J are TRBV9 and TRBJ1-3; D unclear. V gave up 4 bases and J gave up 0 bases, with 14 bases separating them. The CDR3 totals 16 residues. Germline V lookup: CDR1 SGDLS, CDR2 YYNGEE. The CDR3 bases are TGTGCCAGCAGCCCCCCGGGGAGTTACTCTGGAAACACCATATATTTT. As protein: CASSPPGSYSGNTIYF.

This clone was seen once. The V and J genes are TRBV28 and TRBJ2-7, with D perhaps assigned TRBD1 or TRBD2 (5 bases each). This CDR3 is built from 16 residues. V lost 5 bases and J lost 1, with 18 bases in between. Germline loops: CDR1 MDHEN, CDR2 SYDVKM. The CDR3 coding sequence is TGTGCCAGCAGTACATACTCGGGGCCGTTGTCCTACGAGCAGTACTTC. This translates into CASSTYSGPLSYEQYF.

CDR3 protein: CASTWTQYF. Here the CDR3 DNA reads TGTGCCAGCACCTGGACCCAGTACTTC. The rearrangement joins TRBV6-5 to TRBJ2-5, with D unresolved. The CDR3 has 9 amino acids. Trimming cost V 7 bases and J 7 bases, with 4 bases left between them. In germline, CDR1 is MNHEY, CDR2 SVGAGI.

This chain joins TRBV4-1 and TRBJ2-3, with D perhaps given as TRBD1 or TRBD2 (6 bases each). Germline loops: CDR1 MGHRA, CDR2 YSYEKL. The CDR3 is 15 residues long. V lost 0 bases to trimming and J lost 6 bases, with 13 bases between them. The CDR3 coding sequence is TGCGCCAGCAGCCAAGAGTACCGGGGGCCGGATACGCAGTATTTT. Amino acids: CASSQEYRGPDTQYF.

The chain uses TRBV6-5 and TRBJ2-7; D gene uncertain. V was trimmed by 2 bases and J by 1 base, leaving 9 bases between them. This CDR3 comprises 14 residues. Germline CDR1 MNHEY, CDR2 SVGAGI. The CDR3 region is CASSYRHRSYEQYF. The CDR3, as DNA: TGTGCCAGCAGTTACCGACATCGGTCCTACGAGCAGTACTTC.

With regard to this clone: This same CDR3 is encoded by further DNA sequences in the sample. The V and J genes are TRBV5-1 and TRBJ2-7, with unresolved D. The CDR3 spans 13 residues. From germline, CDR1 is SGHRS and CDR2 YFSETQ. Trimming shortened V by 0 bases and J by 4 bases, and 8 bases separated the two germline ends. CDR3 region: CASSLGVGYEQYF. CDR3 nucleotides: TGCGCCAGCAGCTTGGGGGTCGGGTACGAGCAGTACTTC.

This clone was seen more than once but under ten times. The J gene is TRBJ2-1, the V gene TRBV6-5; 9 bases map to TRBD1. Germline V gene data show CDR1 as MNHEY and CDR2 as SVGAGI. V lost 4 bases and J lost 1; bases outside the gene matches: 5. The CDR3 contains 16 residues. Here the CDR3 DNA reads TGTGCCAGCAGTTTAACCGGGACAGGGTCCTACAATGAGCAGTTCTTC. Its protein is CASSLTGTGSYNEQFF.

The CDR3, as DNA: TGCGCCAGCAGCCAAGTGGGACCGAGACAGGGGGTTGCTCATGGCTACACCTTC. It is translated as CASSQVGPRQGVAHGYTF. The rearrangement uses TRBV4-1 and TRBJ1-2; 9 bases agree with TRBD1. The CDR3 has 18 amino acids. V lost 1 base to trimming and J lost 6 bases; unmatched junction nucleotides: 15. Germline CDR1 is MGHRA and CDR2 is YSYEKL.

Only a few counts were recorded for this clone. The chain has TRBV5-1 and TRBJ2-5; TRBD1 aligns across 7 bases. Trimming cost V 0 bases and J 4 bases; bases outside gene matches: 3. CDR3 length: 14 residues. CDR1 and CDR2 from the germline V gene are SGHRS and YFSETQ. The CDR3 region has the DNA TGCGCCAGCAGCTTGGAGGGGGCCGGAGAGACCCAGTACTTC. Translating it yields CASSLEGAGETQYF.